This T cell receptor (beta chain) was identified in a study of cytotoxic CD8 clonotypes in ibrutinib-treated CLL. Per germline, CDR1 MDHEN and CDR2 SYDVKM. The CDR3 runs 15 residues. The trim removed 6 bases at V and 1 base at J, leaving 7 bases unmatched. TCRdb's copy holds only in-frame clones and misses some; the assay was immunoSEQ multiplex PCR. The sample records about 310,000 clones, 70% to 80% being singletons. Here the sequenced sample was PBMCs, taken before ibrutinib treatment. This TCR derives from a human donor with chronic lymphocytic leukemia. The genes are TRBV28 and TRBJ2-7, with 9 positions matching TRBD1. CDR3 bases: TGTGCCAGCAGCGTGGACAGGGGTACTTCCTACGAGCAGTACTTC. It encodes CASSVDRGTSYEQYF.